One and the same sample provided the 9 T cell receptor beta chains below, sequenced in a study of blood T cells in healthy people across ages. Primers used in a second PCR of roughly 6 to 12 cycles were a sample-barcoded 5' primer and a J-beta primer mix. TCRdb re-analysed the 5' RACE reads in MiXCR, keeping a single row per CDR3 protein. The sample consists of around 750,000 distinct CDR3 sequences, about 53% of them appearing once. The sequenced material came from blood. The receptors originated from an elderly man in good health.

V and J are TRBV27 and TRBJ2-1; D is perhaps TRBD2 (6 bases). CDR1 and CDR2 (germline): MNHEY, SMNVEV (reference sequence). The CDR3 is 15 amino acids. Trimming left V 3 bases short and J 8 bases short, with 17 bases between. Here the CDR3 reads CASSLITAGGDEQFF. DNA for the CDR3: TGTGCCAGCAGTTTGATTACGGCGGGCGGGGATGAGCAGTTCTTC.

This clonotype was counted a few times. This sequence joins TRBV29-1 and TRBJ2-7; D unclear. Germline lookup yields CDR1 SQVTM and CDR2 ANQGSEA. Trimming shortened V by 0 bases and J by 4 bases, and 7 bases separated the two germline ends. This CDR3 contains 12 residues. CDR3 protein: CSVEDGPYEQYF. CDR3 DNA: TGCAGCGTTGAAGACGGCCCATACGAGCAGTACTTC.

CDR3 bases: TGTGCCAGCAGTTATTTGAAACACACGGACAGGGCGGGTTGTGGCTACACCTTC. This codes for CASSYLKHTDRAGCGYTF. This chain joins TRBV6-9 and TRBJ1-2; 8 bases map to TRBD1. CDR1 and CDR2 from the germline V gene are MNHGY and SVAAGI. V was pared by 1 base and J by 7 bases, with 17 bases of the junction left unmatched. This CDR3 is 18 amino acids long.

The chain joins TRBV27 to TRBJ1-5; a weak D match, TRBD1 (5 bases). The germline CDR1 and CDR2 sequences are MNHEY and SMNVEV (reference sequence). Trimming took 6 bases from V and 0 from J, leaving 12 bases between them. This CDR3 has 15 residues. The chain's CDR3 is CASSERGYSNQPQHF. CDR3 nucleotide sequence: TGTGCCAGCAGCGAGAGGGGATATAGCAATCAGCCCCAGCATTTT.

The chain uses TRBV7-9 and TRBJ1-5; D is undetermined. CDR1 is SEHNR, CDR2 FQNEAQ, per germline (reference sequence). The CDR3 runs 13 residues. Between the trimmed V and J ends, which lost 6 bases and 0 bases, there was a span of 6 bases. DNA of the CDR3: TGTGCCAGCAGTTTTAATAGCAATCAGCCCCAGCATTTT. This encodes CASSFNSNQPQHF.

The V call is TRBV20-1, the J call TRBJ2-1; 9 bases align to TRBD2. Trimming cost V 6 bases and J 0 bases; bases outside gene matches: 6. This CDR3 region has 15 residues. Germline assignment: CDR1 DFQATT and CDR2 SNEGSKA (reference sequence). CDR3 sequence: CSAPVSGSSYNEQFF. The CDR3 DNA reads TGCAGTGCCCCCGTTAGCGGGAGCTCCTACAATGAGCAGTTCTTC.

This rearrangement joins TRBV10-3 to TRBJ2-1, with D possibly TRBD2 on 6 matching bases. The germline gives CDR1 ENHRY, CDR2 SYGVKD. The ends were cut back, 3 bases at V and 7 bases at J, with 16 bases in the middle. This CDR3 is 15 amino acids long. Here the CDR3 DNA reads TGTGCCATCAGTGAAAGTGCGGGGAGAGCGAATGAGCAGTTCTTC. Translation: CAISESAGRANEQFF.

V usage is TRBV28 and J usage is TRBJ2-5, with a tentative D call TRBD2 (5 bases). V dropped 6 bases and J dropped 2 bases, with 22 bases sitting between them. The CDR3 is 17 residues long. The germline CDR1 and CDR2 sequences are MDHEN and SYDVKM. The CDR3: CASSWTPSAGDQETQYF. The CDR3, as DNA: TGTGCCAGCAGCTGGACCCCGTCGGCGGGCGATCAAGAGACCCAGTACTTC. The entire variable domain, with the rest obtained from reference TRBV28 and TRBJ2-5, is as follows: DVKVTQSSRYLVKRTGEKVFLECVQDMDHENMFWYRQDPGLGLRLIYFSYDVKMKEKGDIPEGYSVSREKKERFSLILESASTNQTSMYLCASSWTPSAGDQETQYFGPGTRLLVL.

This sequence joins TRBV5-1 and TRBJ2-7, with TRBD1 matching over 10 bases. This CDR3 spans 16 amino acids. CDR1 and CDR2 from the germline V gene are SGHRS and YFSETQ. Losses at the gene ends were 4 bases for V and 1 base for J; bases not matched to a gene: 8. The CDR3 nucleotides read TGCGCCAGCAGCCGATTCGGACAGGGGGATTCCTACGAGCAGTACTTC. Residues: CASSRFGQGDSYEQYF. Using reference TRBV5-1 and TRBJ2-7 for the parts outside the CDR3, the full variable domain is KAGVTQTPRYLIKTRGQQVTLSCSPISGHRSVSWYQQTPGQGLQFLFEYFSETQRNKGNFPGRFSGRQFSNSRSEMNVSTLELGDSALYLCASSRFGQGDSYEQYFGPGTRLTVT.